This TCR beta chain was recorded in a study of vaccination and CD4 T cells after COVID-19. In the study overall: Blood was drawn a median roughly 67 days post second dose, range 14 to 241. Overlapping spike peptides of SARS-CoV-2, HCoV-NL63, HCoV-OC43 and HCoV-229E were used, and cells were stimulated with them.

A few counts support this clonotype. Antigen specificity is unknown. Indicated treatment: approximately nine-day PBMC culture with coronavirus spike peptide pools or control peptides (ViraFEST assay). Trimming cost V 0 bases and J 9 bases; bases outside gene matches: 6. The CDR3 has 15 residues. The V gene's germline CDR1 is MNHEY and CDR2 SVGAGI. Sequence data for DNA of cultured CD4+ T cells were generated by the Oncomine TCR Beta short-read assay. One entry per CDR3 protein results from TCRdb running MiXCR on the PCR reads. The table records 12,000 or so distinct CDR3 sequences, around two fifths of them present only once.

Sample: CD4+ T cells from blood, cultured in vitro. This clonotype was obtained from a human donor who had recovered from COVID-19. This sequence joins TRBV6-5 and TRBJ2-1; 9 bases line up with TRBD2. In DNA, the CDR3 is TGTGCCAGCAGTTACTCAGGCGGGGGGGCGGGTGAGCAGTTCTTC. Translating gives CASSYSGGGAGEQFF.